The 9 T cell receptor beta chains in this list originate from one sample, sequenced in a study of blood T cell repertoires in COVID-19. Profiling relied on immunoSEQ multiplex PCR, and the TCRdb table lists in-frame clones only, not all of them. The table has 270,000 or so clones, about 85% seen once. The specimen was peripheral blood. These receptors were collected from a human donor in a cohort sampled during active COVID-19.

The J gene is TRBJ2-2, the V gene TRBV7-9; 7 bases align to TRBD1. Germline values: CDR1 SEHNR, CDR2 FQNEAQ (reference sequence). Trimming took 5 bases from V and 7 from J; bases not matched to a gene: 7. There are 14 residues in the CDR3. The CDR3 DNA reads TGTGCCAGCAGCCCGACAGGGTTGAGCGGGGAGCTGTTTTTT. Protein product: CASSPTGLSGELFF.

The chain links TRBV4-3 to TRBJ2-1; tentative D call: TRBD1 (6 bases). Germline values: CDR1 LGHNA, CDR2 YSLEER. V lost 1 base and J 14 bases, leaving 12 bases between the germline ends. The CDR3 consists of 12 residues. The CDR3 here is CASSQADRPEFF. CDR3 sequence (DNA): TGCGCCAGCAGCCAAGCCGACAGGCCAGAGTTCTTC.

V and J are TRBV18 and TRBJ2-1, with 9 positions matching TRBD2. With 6 bases clipped from V and 8 bases from J, the junction kept 14 bases outside the gene matches. The V gene's germline CDR1 is KGHSH and CDR2 LQKENI. The length of the CDR3 is 16 residues. CDR3 in amino acids: CASSPVAGDGVHEQFF. As DNA, the CDR3 is TGTGCCAGCTCCCCTGTAGCGGGAGACGGAGTGCATGAGCAGTTCTTC. The complete variable domain, with remaining parts taken from reference TRBV18 and TRBJ2-1, reads NAGVMQNPRHLVRRRGQEARLRCSPMKGHSHVYWYRQLPEEGLKFMVYLQKENIIDESGMPKERFSAEFPKEGPSILRIQQVVRGDSAAYFCASSPVAGDGVHEQFFGPGTRLTVL.

This clone has just a few counts. This sequence joins TRBV7-9 and TRBJ2-2, with D perhaps matching TRBD2 (5 bases). There are 13 residues in the CDR3. Germline CDR1 reads SEHNR; CDR2 reads FQNEAQ (reference sequence). V was shortened by 5 bases and J by 6 bases, with 10 bases between the two germline ends. The CDR3 region is CASSATSSGELFF. CDR3 sequence (DNA): TGTGCCAGCAGCGCCACTAGTTCCGGGGAGCTGTTTTTT.

The genes are TRBV2 and TRBJ2-3, with D tentatively TRBD1 (6 bases). CDR1 is SNHLY, CDR2 FYNNEI, per germline. This CDR3 spans 13 amino acids. Deletions cut 10 bases from V and 5 bases from J, with 16 bases between. The CDR3 DNA sequence: TGTGCCACCAAACCAGGGGCGGAAGATACGCAGTATTTT. Protein sequence: CATKPGAEDTQYF.

The CDR3 reads CASSLLAGAQGNEQFF. The CDR3 nucleotides are TGTGCCAGCAGCTTACTAGCGGGAGCCCAAGGGAATGAGCAGTTCTTC. The chain links TRBV7-9 to TRBJ2-1, with 10 positions matching TRBD2. Trimming cost V 2 bases and J 7 bases; bases outside gene matches: 8. Germline V gene lookup returns CDR1 SEHNR and CDR2 FQNEAQ (reference sequence). The CDR3 loop spans 16 amino acids.

The rearrangement joins TRBV5-3 to TRBJ2-1; 8 positions agree with TRBD1. TRBV5-3 is placed among ORFs of uncertain function. This CDR3 region has 13 residues. Trimming removed 5 bases from V and 6 bases from J; junction bases left unmatched: 4. The CDR3: CARRTGDCNEQFF. CDR3 sequence (DNA): TGTGCCAGAAGGACAGGGGATTGCAATGAGCAGTTCTTC.

The V gene is TRBV3-1 (or the pseudogene TRBV3-2), the J gene TRBJ2-5; 9 positions match TRBD1. The CDR3 length is 15 residues. Losses at the gene ends were 5 bases for V and 5 bases for J; bases not matched to a gene: 9. Germline V gene lookup returns CDR1 LGHDT and CDR2 YNNKEL (reference sequence). This CDR3 reads CASSRNTGGGETQYF. The CDR3, as DNA: TGTGCCAGCAGCAGAAATACAGGGGGCGGGGAGACCCAGTACTTC.

This sequence joins TRBV28 and TRBJ2-2; 7 bases are shared with TRBD1. The CDR3 covers 17 residues. Germline loops: CDR1 MDHEN, CDR2 SYDVKM. The V gene end was trimmed by 3 bases and the J gene end by 1 base; junction bases not matched to a gene: 8. The DNA for the CDR3 is TGTGCCAGCAGTTTGTCCATTTGGACAGGGAACACCGGGGAGCTGTTTTTT. Residues: CASSLSIWTGNTGELFF.